The T cell receptor (beta chain) under discussion was sequenced for a study of T cells in Graves' hyperthyroidism and ophthalmopathy. Amplified TCR beta CDR3 regions derived from RNA transcripts. HTBI primers were employed in a first-round RT-PCR of the TCR CDR3. TCRdb called the multiplex PCR reads again in MiXCR, with one record for every CDR3 protein. The data contain fewer than 700,000 distinct CDR3 sequences, about 17% of them singletons. Findings of the study overall: Before onset, by a median of around 6.4 months, the model predicted ophthalmopathy. The majority of expanded thyroid clonotypes above 0.001 also appeared in blood.

V lost 6 bases and J lost 4, with 7 bases in between. The CDR3 covers 13 residues. CDR1 is PRHDT, CDR2 FYEKMQ, per germline (reference sequence). This clonotype was seen more than once but under ten times. The antigen is unknown. Newly diagnosed hyperthyroidism, duration under 2 months, in patients aged 18 to 65. Each 10 ml fresh peripheral blood draw supplied the PBMCs. This TCR derives from a woman younger than 45 with Graves' hyperthyroidism. Sequencing was carried out using blood. The J gene is TRBJ2-6, the V gene TRBV13; tentative D call: TRBD2 (5 bases). This CDR3 is CASSGRGANVLTF. The CDR3 bases are TGTGCCAGCAGTGGGAGAGGGGCCAACGTCCTGACTTTC.